This passage covers 3 T cell receptor beta chains from one sample sequenced in a study of blood T cell repertoires in COVID-19 (dated by TCRdb to the early 2020s). Preparation of the library involved the immunoSEQ multiplex PCR assay. TCRdb re-hosts the immuneACCESS table, in-frame sequences only. Its copies lack some clones; in the studies checked, an unresolved V gene accounts for under half of them, and the cause for the rest is not known. The sample records 180,000 or so clones, 84% of which are singletons. Roughly 15% of the sample is in the top ten clones. Input material: PBMCs or T cells enriched from blood (not recorded which). The source of these receptors is a middle-aged man who had recovered from COVID-19.

The sample holds many counts of this clone. The chain couples TRBV5-4 to TRBJ1-3; 7 bases match TRBD1. The CDR3 runs to 16 residues. The germline V gene encodes CDR1 SGHNT and CDR2 YYREEE (reference sequence). The V segment lost 4 bases and the J segment 0 bases; nucleotides outside the gene matches: 7. The CDR3 loop reads CASSAQYRGSGNTIYF. CDR3 nucleotide sequence: TGTGCCAGCAGCGCCCAATACAGGGGCTCTGGAAACACCATATATTTT.

V gene TRBV3-1 (or the pseudogene TRBV3-2) combines with J gene TRBJ1-4, with D perhaps TRBD1 (6 bases). The CDR3 is made up of 15 amino acids. In germline, CDR1 is LGHDT, CDR2 YNNKEL (reference sequence). V was shortened by 2 bases and J by 7 bases, with 14 bases between the two germline ends. CDR3 sequence: CASSQIRQGSEKLFF. The CDR3, as DNA: TGTGCCAGCAGCCAAATTCGGCAGGGGAGTGAAAAACTGTTTTTT.

The chain recombines TRBV6-6 with TRBJ1-2; TRBD1 matches at 9 bases. The CDR3 is 14 amino acids. Germline-derived CDR1 and CDR2 are MNHNY and SVGAGI (reference sequence). J gave up 5 bases and V 2 bases, and 3 bases lay outside the gene matches. The DNA for the CDR3 is TGTGCCAGCAGTTACACAGGGGGCGGGTATGGCTACACCTTC. Residues: CASSYTGGGYGYTF.